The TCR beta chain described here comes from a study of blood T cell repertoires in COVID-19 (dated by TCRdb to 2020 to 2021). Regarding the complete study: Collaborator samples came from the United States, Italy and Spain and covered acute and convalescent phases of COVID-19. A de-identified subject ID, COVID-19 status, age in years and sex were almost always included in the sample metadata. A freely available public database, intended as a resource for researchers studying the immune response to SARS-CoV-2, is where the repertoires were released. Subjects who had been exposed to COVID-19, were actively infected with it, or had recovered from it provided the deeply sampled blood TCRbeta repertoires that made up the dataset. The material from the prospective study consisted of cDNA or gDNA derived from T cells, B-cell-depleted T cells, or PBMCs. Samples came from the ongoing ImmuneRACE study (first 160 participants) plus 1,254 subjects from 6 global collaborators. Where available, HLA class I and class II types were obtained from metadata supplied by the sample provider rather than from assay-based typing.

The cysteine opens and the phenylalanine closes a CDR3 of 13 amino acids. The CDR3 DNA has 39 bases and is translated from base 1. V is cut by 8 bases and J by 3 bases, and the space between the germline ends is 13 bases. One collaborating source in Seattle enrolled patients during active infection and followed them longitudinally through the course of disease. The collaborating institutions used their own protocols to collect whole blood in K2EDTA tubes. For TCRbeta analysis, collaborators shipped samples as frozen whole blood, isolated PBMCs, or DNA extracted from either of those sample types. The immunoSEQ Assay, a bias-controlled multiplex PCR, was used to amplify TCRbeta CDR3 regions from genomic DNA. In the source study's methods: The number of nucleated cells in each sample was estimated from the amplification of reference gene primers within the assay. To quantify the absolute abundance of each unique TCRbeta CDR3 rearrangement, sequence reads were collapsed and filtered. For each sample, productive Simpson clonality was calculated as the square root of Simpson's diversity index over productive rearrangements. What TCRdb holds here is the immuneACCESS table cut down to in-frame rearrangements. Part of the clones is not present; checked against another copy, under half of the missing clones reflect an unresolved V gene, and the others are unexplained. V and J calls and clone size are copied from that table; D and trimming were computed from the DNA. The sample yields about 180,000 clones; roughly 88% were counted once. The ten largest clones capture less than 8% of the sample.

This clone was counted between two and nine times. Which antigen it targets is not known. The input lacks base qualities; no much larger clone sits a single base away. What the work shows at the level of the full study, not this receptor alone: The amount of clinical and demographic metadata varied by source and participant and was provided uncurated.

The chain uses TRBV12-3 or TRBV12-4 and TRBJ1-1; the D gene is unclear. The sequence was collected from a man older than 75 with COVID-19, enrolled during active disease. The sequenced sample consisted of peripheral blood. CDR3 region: CASFPGIDTEAFF. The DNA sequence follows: TGTGCCAGCTTTCCGGGTATTGACACTGAAGCTTTCTTT.